The sequence of this T cell receptor (beta chain) was determined in a study of immune heterogeneity within non-small cell lung tumors (dated by TCRdb to 2016 to 2019). Regarding the research as a whole: By histology, several squamous cell carcinomas, 10 non-squamous carcinomas and 1 tumor not otherwise specified were included. The study combined whole-exome sequencing, RNA-seq and TCR beta repertoire sequencing of multiple spatially distinct regions from each NSCLC tumor to examine intratumoral immune heterogeneity. Transcriptome data were available for just 44 loci from approximately twelve patients, whereas TCR repertoire analysis spanned 60 or so tumor loci from 15 patients. Neoantigen binding to each patient's HLA alleles was predicted with netMHCpan-3.0 for mutant peptides of 8 to 11 amino acids. The full study reports these points: For the most part, high-frequency TCR beta clonotypes differed from one individual patient to another. Within a patient, the same dominant CDR3B clonotypes appeared at multiple loci, but different tumor locations also contained unique high-frequency clones. Local T-cell repertoire clonality showed a statistically significant but moderate positive correlation with local tumor mutational burden (R 0.3 to 0.35).

This clonotype was observed many times. Its binding antigen is unknown. Per-base qualities were not stored, and no clone one base away is much larger. A multiplex PCR system amplified the TCR beta CDR3 region, with a first 10-cycle round using 32 V-gene forward and 13 J-gene reverse primers. First-round PCR used a QIAGEN Multiplex PCR Kit, and primer sequences were filed in Chinese patent CN105087789A. Illumina universal primers were added in a second PCR round performed with the Phusion High-Fidelity PCR Kit. Sequencing of the TCR libraries was done on the Illumina HiSeq X Ten platform in paired-end mode with a 151 bp read length. The authors' analysis ran thus. Cutadapt was used to discard reads without multiplex PCR primers, PEAR merged the read pairs, and MiXCR with default settings called the CDR3 regions. Repertoire diversity was assessed by Shannon entropy, and clonality was calculated as one minus the Shannon entropy divided by the ln of the count of productive unique sequences. Dominant or high-frequency T-cell clones were defined as clonotypes at frequencies of at least 0.5%. TCRdb took the public reads, trimmed them with fastp at Q25, ran MiXCR for clone calling and kept in-frame beta chains. Each entry is one CDR3 protein sequence, shown with its most common DNA and genes. The V and J calls shown here were made by TCRdb, not taken from the authors' results. The sample table contains 9,500 to 11,000 distinct CDR3 sequences; only one count was recorded for more than 20% of them. The ten biggest clones cover roughly 27% of the sample.

The CDR3 covers 17 residues, taking in both the cysteine and the phenylalanine. Just the 51-base CDR3 DNA is kept, in frame starting at base 1. V ends up 5 bases short and J 3 bases short, with an unmatched junction base count of 10. Via the germline V gene, CDR1 is SGHAT and CDR2 FQNNGV. For the TCR template, genomic DNA was extracted from bulk tumor tissue, and roughly 600 ng of gDNA was amplified for each sample. Multiple biopsies per primary tumor were taken during surgery, spaced as far apart as possible within the tumor mass. The study cohort was described as untreated, and patients were newly diagnosed NSCLC cases undergoing curative surgery. The donors were roughly 15 patients with newly diagnosed non-small cell lung cancer who were having surgery with curative intent. Two independent pathologists examined the resected tumor masses. Only DNA and RNA samples of high quality went on to sequencing.

The sequence joins TRBV11-2 to TRBJ2-3, with 11 junctional bases fitting TRBD2. Specimen: lung tumor tissue. This receptor was identified in a woman between 45 and 65 years old with non-small cell lung cancer. The nucleotides read TGTGCCAGCAGCCTAGGCCGGTCTAGCGGGGGGACAGATACGCAGTATTTT. Its translation reads: CASSLGRSSGGTDTQYF.